A single sample is the source of the 11 T cell receptor beta chains below, sequenced in a study of cytomegalovirus exposure and HLA in healthy donors. Vbeta (60) and Jbeta (13) primers were used in the PCR. The data were produced by immunoSEQ multiplex PCR, yet TCRdb's version contains in-frame clones alone and is incomplete. The repertoire has fewer than 150,000 clones, about 76% of them found once; the top ten carry approximately 4%. The sequenced sample consisted of PBMCs. Receptors originate from a man aged 18 to 30 in good health and CMV-seronegative.

This clone occurred a few times. The gene calls are TRBV7-8 and TRBJ1-2, with 12 positions matching TRBD1. The CDR3 sequence is 16 residues long. Germline CDR1 SGHVS, CDR2 FQNEAQ. The ends lost 8 bases at V and 8 bases at J; junction bases unmatched: 15. The CDR3 here is CASDPGQGAVFVGYTF. The CDR3 nucleotides are TGTGCCAGCGATCCGGGACAGGGGGCTGTGTTTGTGGGCTACACCTTC. The entire variable domain, with the rest obtained from reference TRBV7-8 and TRBJ1-2, is as follows: GAGVSQSPRYKVAKRGQDVALRCDPISGHVSLFWYQQALGQGPEFLTYFQNEAQLDKSGLPSDRFFAERPEGSVSTLKIQRTQQEDSAVYLCASDPGQGAVFVGYTFGSGTRLTVV.

This clone came up a few times. This chain links TRBV27 with TRBJ1-1; TRBD1 agrees at 10 bases. This CDR3 is 16 amino acids long. CDR1 is MNHEY, CDR2 SMNVEV, per germline (reference sequence). The ends lost 5 bases at V and 5 bases at J; junction bases unmatched: 11. CDR3 sequence reads: CASSPETGGGRTEAFF. The CDR3, as DNA: TGTGCCAGCAGTCCAGAGACAGGGGGCGGTAGGACTGAAGCTTTCTTT.

The chain is built from TRBV27 and TRBJ2-1, with D perhaps TRBD2 (6 bases). Germline values: CDR1 MNHEY, CDR2 SMNVEV (reference sequence). Trimming removed 2 bases from V and 15 bases from J, with 17 bases in between. The CDR3 has 13 residues. CDR3: CASSLGVLGRPFF. CDR3 nucleotides: TGTGCCAGCAGTTTAGGGGTTTTGGGGAGGCCGTTCTTC.

The rearrangement joins TRBV2 to TRBJ2-3; no reliable D call. The CDR3 covers 15 residues. V shed 3 bases and J shed 4 bases, with 14 bases lying between them. CDR1 is SNHLY and CDR2 is FYNNEI in the germline V gene. CDR3 nucleotides: TGTGCCAGCAGTGAGGGCCCCGCCACCCCAGATACGCAGTATTTT. Its translation is CASSEGPATPDTQYF.

The chain links TRBV4-2 to TRBJ1-6; D is ambiguous. The CDR3 runs 15 residues. V lost 0 bases and J lost 8, with 11 bases in between. Germline loops: CDR1 LGHNA, CDR2 YNFKEQ. The CDR3 spells CASSQDLAEDSPLHF. The CDR3 DNA reads as TGTGCCAGCAGCCAAGATCTGGCAGAGGATTCACCCCTCCACTTT.

This CDR3 is CASRTLTTNEKLFF. CDR3 nucleotide sequence: TGTGCCAGTCGAACTCTCACTACTAATGAAAAACTGTTTTTT. This chain joins TRBV27 and TRBJ1-4, with unresolved D. The CDR3 sequence is 14 residues long. Germline CDR1 and CDR2: MNHEY and SMNVEV (reference sequence). V lost 9 bases, J lost 2 bases, and 13 bases lay in between. The full variable domain, with the rest looked up from reference TRBV27 and TRBJ1-4, is EAQVTQNPRYLITVTGKKLTVTCSQNMNHEYMSWYRQDPGLGLRQIYYSMNVEVTDKGDVPEGYKVSRKEKRNFPLILESPSPNQTSLYFCASRTLTTNEKLFFGSGTQLSVL.

The genes are TRBV2 and TRBJ1-6, with TRBD1 identical over 10 bases. Germline V CDR1 and CDR2: SNHLY, FYNNEI. The CDR3 totals 13 residues. V trimming: 9 bases; J trimming: 7 bases; junction bases outside the gene matches: 3. The CDR3 DNA sequence: TGTGCCAGTGGGACAGGGGAAAATTCACCCCTCCACTTT. Protein: CASGTGENSPLHF.

This chain connects TRBV19 to TRBJ1-5; TRBD1 agrees at 8 bases. Germline loops: CDR1 LNHDA, CDR2 SQIVND (reference sequence). This CDR3 spans 16 amino acids. The V and J ends lost 2 bases and 0 bases, in that order; junction bases with no gene match: 3. This CDR3 reads CASSILTGVSNQPQHF. The CDR3 nucleotides read TGTGCCAGTAGTATATTGACAGGGGTTAGCAATCAGCCCCAGCATTTT.

The chain carries TRBV27 and TRBJ1-1, with 8 bases lining up with TRBD1. With 4 bases clipped from V and 5 bases from J, the junction kept 12 bases outside the gene matches. This CDR3 spans 16 amino acids. Per the germline V gene, CDR1 is MNHEY and CDR2 is SMNVEV (reference sequence). The CDR3 DNA follows: TGTGCCAGCAGTTCCACCGGCCTTGGACAGGGTACTGAAGCTTTCTTT. Translated, it gives CASSSTGLGQGTEAFF.

J is TRBJ1-4 and V is TRBV5-1; D is unclear. Between the trimmed V and J ends, which lost 0 bases and 7 bases, there was a span of 10 bases. This CDR3 region has 14 residues. Germline CDR1 reads SGHRS; CDR2 reads YFSETQ. The CDR3 loop reads CASSLVAGSEKLFF. CDR3 bases: TGCGCCAGCAGCTTGGTGGCGGGGAGTGAAAAACTGTTTTTT.

This clone came up a few times. V and J are TRBV18 and TRBJ2-7, with 7 bases matching TRBD1. V lost 5 bases and J lost 5; bases outside the gene matches: 12. The CDR3 length is 15 residues. CDR1 and CDR2 (germline): KGHSH, LQKENI. The CDR3 reads CASSFPGQTSNEQYF. The CDR3, as DNA: TGTGCCAGCTCATTTCCGGGACAGACATCTAACGAGCAGTACTTC.